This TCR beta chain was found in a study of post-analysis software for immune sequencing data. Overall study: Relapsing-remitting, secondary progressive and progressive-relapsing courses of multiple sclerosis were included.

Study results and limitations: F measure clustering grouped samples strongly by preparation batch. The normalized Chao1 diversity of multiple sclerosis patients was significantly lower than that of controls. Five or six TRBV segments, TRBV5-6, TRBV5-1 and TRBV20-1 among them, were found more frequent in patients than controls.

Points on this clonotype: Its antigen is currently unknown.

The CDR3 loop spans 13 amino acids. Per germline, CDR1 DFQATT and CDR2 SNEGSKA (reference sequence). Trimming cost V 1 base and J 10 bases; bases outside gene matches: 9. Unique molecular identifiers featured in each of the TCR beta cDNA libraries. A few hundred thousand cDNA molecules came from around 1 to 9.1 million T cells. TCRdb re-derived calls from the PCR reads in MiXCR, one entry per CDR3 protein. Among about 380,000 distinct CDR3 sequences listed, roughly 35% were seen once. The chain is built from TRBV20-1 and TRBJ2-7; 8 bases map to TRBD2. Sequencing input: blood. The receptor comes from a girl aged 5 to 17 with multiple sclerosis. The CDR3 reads CSARGAGATSQYF. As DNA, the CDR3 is TGCAGTGCTAGAGGAGCGGGGGCCACGTCCCAGTACTTC.